The 26 T cell receptor beta chains below come from one sample, sequenced in a study of early stage breast cancer tumors. The protocol was immunoSEQ multiplex PCR, while the TCRdb copy is restricted to in-frame clones and leaves out a portion. This sample has about 2,500 clones, with around 65% found just once. The sample comprised normal breast tissue next to the tumor. These receptor sequences come from a person aged 45-65 years with breast cancer.

The J gene is TRBJ2-3, the V gene TRBV9, with a possible D match to TRBD2 (6 bases). The ends were cut back, 0 bases at V and 6 bases at J, with 11 bases in the middle. The V gene's germline CDR1 is SGDLS and CDR2 YYNGEE. CDR3 size: 14 residues. Written as DNA, the CDR3 is TGTGCCAGCAGCGTAGGCGGGAATGGCGATACGCAGTATTTT. Its translation is CASSVGGNGDTQYF. The whole variable domain, remainder taken from reference TRBV9 and TRBJ2-3, is DSGVTQTPKHLITATGQRVTLRCSPRSGDLSVYWYQQSLDQGLQFLIQYYNGEERAKGNILERFSAQQFPDLHSELNLSSLELGDSALYFCASSVGGNGDTQYFGPGTRLTVL.

CDR3 sequence reads: CASRDMDSYEQYF. In DNA, the CDR3 is TGTGCCAGCAGGGACATGGACTCCTACGAGCAGTACTTC. The gene calls are TRBV28 and TRBJ2-7; weak D call: TRBD1 (5 bases). CDR1 and CDR2 from the germline V gene are MDHEN and SYDVKM. CDR3 length equals 13 residues. Between the trimmed V and J ends, which lost 6 bases and 0 bases, there was a span of 9 bases.

This clone came up a few times. The chain is built from TRBV25-1 and TRBJ1-2; D remains unclear. CDR1 is MGHDK, CDR2 SYGVNS, per germline. CDR3 size: 13 residues. V lost 4 bases, J lost 8 bases, and 14 bases lay in between. CDR3 coding DNA: TGTGCCAGCAGTGTAGGAGGCATTGGAGGCTACACCTTC. Translation gives CASSVGGIGGYTF.

The chain has TRBV5-1 and TRBJ2-1, with TRBD2 identical over 10 bases. Trimming removed 1 base from V and 4 bases from J; junction bases left unmatched: 5. Per the germline V gene, CDR1 is SGHRS and CDR2 is YFSETQ. The length of the CDR3 is 16 residues. CDR3 region: CASSLLAGGGYNEQFF. Written as DNA, the CDR3 is TGCGCCAGCAGCTTGTTAGCGGGGGGCGGTTACAATGAGCAGTTCTTC.

The chain joins TRBV30 to TRBJ2-2; 7 bases agree with TRBD2. Germline V gives CDR1 GTSNPN, CDR2 SVGIG (reference sequence). Trimming cost V 0 bases and J 3 bases; bases outside gene matches: 4. The CDR3 contains 15 residues. The CDR3 DNA follows: TGTGCCTGGAGTGTACGGGGGGTTGACACCGGGGAGCTGTTTTTT. It is translated as CAWSVRGVDTGELFF.

In regard to this clone: The sample holds other DNA sequences that translate to the same CDR3. V is TRBV5-4 and J is TRBJ2-7; D gene uncertain. The J call may be faulty, since TRBJ2-5 better matches the DNA end. Germline V gives CDR1 SGHNT, CDR2 YYREEE (reference sequence). This CDR3 has 13 residues. Here the CDR3 reads CASSLVGVGTQYF. CDR3 in DNA: TGTGCCAGCAGCTTGGTTGGGGTCGGGACCCAGTACTTC.

This rearrangement joins TRBV6-4 to TRBJ2-1, with D possibly being TRBD1 (6 bases). CDR3 length: 13 residues. With 6 bases removed from V and 3 bases from J, the gap between germline ends came to 9 bases. Germline-derived CDR1 and CDR2 are MRHNA and SNTAGT. This chain's CDR3 is CASSMTGYNEQFF. Here the CDR3 DNA reads TGTGCCAGCAGCATGACAGGCTACAATGAGCAGTTCTTC.

The genes are TRBV9 and TRBJ2-3, with 9 bases identical to TRBD1. This CDR3 region has 16 residues. In germline, CDR1 is SGDLS, CDR2 YYNGEE. V lost 4 bases and J lost 2; bases outside the gene matches: 8. The CDR3 nucleotides read TGTGCCAGCAGCTCCGGGGACAGGGAAGACACAGATACGCAGTATTTT. It encodes CASSSGDREDTDTQYF. Looking up the rest from reference TRBV9 and TRBJ2-3 gives the full variable domain: DSGVTQTPKHLITATGQRVTLRCSPRSGDLSVYWYQQSLDQGLQFLIQYYNGEERAKGNILERFSAQQFPDLHSELNLSSLELGDSALYFCASSSGDREDTDTQYFGPGTRLTVL.

V gene TRBV5-1 combines with J gene TRBJ1-1; 10 nucleotides match TRBD1. Germline trimming cut 3 bases from V and 6 bases from J; bases unmatched to any gene: 8. CDR3 length: 15 residues. Germline V gene lookup returns CDR1 SGHRS and CDR2 YFSETQ. The CDR3 loop is CASSSPGQGTAEAFF. DNA for the CDR3: TGCGCCAGCAGCTCACCGGGACAGGGGACGGCTGAAGCTTTCTTT.

About this clone: This is likely a read error, given that the CDR3 carries no conserved phenylalanine or tryptophan at its end. The CDR3 DNA is TGTGCCAGCAGTGTCGGGGGTTTTAATGAAAAACTGTTTTGT. Encoded protein: CASSVGGFNEKLFC. The chain links TRBV25-1 to TRBJ1-4, with D perhaps TRBD1 (5 bases). The CDR3 is 14 amino acids. Trimming left V 4 bases short and J 4 bases short, with 10 bases between. The germline V gene has CDR1 MGHDK and CDR2 SYGVNS.

Regarding this clone: Other DNA sequences in the same sample also yield this CDR3. The chain joins TRBV28 to TRBJ2-3; D perhaps matches TRBD1 (5 bases). From germline, CDR1 is MDHEN and CDR2 SYDVKM. The CDR3 spans 14 residues. V shed 3 bases and J shed 3 bases, with 10 bases lying between them. The DNA for the CDR3 is TGTGCCAGCAGTTTCCTTGCAGGGACAGATACGCAGTATTTT. It yields the protein CASSFLAGTDTQYF.

This clone has just a few counts. Sequence at one end of the junction differs from germline and may be a read error. V and J are TRBV5-4 and TRBJ2-7; D possibly corresponds to TRBD1 (5 bases). This CDR3 is built from 14 residues. The germline V gene encodes CDR1 SGHNT and CDR2 YYREEE (reference sequence). The CDR3 spells CASSQDVQGWEQYF. The CDR3 DNA reads as TGCGCCAGCAGCCAAGATGTCCAGGGTTGGGAGCAGTACTTC. Complete variable domain (other parts from reference TRBV5-4 and TRBJ2-7): ETGVTQSPTHLIKTRGQQVTLRCSSQSGHNTVSWYQQALGQGPQFIFQYYREEENGRGNFPPRFSGLQFPNYSSELNVNALELDDSALYLCASSQDVQGWEQYFGPGTRLTVT.

The V call is TRBV2, the J call TRBJ2-7; D is unresolved. This CDR3 has 15 amino acids. Per the germline V gene, CDR1 is SNHLY and CDR2 is FYNNEI. V was trimmed by 8 bases and J by 0 bases, leaving 17 bases between them. CDR3 sequence (DNA): TGTGCCAGCTGGCAAGGCCAGGCTAGCTCCTACGAGCAGTACTTC. Its protein is CASWQGQASSYEQYF. Full variable domain (rest looked up from reference TRBV2 and TRBJ2-7): EPEVTQTPSHQVTQMGQEVILRCVPISNHLYFYWYRQILGQKVEFLVSFYNNEISEKSEIFDDQFSVERPDGSNFTLKIRSTKLEDSAMYFCASWQGQASSYEQYFGPGTRLTVT.

The genes are TRBV7-3 and TRBJ2-7; perhaps TRBD2 as D (7 bases). V shed 5 bases and J shed 5 bases, with 13 bases lying between them. The germline CDR1 and CDR2 sequences are SGHTA and FQGTGA. The CDR3 is 13 residues long. The CDR3 DNA reads TGTGCCAGCAGCCTGGGGGGGGCCAACGAGCAGTACTTC. Translating gives CASSLGGANEQYF. The whole variable domain, filled in from reference TRBV7-3 and TRBJ2-7, reads GAGVSQTPSNKVTEKGKYVELRCDPISGHTALYWYRQSLGQGPEFLIYFQGTGAADDSGLPNDRFFAVRPEGSVSTLKIQRTERGDSAVYLCASSLGGANEQYFGPGTRLTVT.

This clone was counted a few times. This sequence joins TRBV2 and TRBJ1-5; unclear D gene. Trimming stripped 4 bases from V and 0 bases from J, with 10 bases between. This CDR3 comprises 15 residues. Looked up from germline, CDR1 is SNHLY and CDR2 is FYNNEI. The CDR3 sequence is CASSVTVGSNQPQHF. In nucleotides, the CDR3 is TGTGCCAGCAGTGTAACGGTTGGTAGCAATCAGCCCCAGCATTTT.

In this sample, this clone turned up a few times. The chain joins TRBV2 to TRBJ2-3; D call uncertain. Per the germline V gene, CDR1 is SNHLY and CDR2 is FYNNEI. The ends were cut back, 5 bases at V and 2 bases at J, with 2 bases in the middle. This CDR3 is built from 11 residues. CDR3 residues: CASSYTDTQYF. The CDR3 region has the DNA TGTGCCAGCAGTTACACAGATACGCAGTATTTT.

About this clone itself: Since the CDR3 does not end with the conserved phenylalanine or tryptophan, this likely comes from a read error. The chain uses TRBV2 and TRBJ2-3; TRBD2 agrees at 8 bases. CDR1 and CDR2 from the germline V gene are SNHLY and FYNNEI. J lost 6 bases, V lost 0 bases, and 8 bases had no gene match. There are 16 residues in the CDR3. The CDR3 nucleotides read TGTGCCAGCAGTGAAGCGTGGAGCGGGGGAGCGGATACGCAGTATTTG. Translated, it gives CASSEAWSGGADTQYL.

This clone occurred a few times. The chain joins TRBV4-1 to TRBJ2-3, with D unresolved. The germline V gene has CDR1 MGHRA and CDR2 YSYEKL. The CDR3 is 16 residues long. V gave up 1 base and J gave up 0 bases, with 11 bases separating them. CDR3 DNA sequence: TGCGCCAGCAGCCAAGTCGGTGGGCCTAGCACAGATACGCAGTATTTT. Translation gives CASSQVGGPSTDTQYF.

The rearrangement uses TRBV4-3 and TRBJ2-1; TRBD1 might be the D (5 bases). Germline V gene data show CDR1 as LGHNA and CDR2 as YSLEER. Trimming cost V 0 bases and J 5 bases, with 8 bases left between them. The CDR3 spans 14 residues. The CDR3 spells CASSQEVGHNEQFF. The CDR3 DNA is TGCGCCAGCAGCCAAGAGGTGGGGCACAATGAGCAGTTCTTC.

The V call is TRBV25-1, the J call TRBJ2-3; 10 bases align to TRBD1. V was pared by 4 bases and J by 1 base, with 5 bases of the junction left unmatched. The CDR3 has 16 amino acids. Germline CDR1 MGHDK, CDR2 SYGVNS. The CDR3 sequence is CASSAPGTGGTDTQYF. DNA of the CDR3: TGTGCCAGCAGTGCCCCCGGGACAGGGGGCACAGATACGCAGTATTTT.

Written as DNA, the CDR3 is TGTGCCAGCAGCCAAGTAAAGAGCGGGAGGCCATCGGGGGAGCTGTTTTTT. Translating it yields CASSQVKSGRPSGELFF. The chain joins TRBV14 to TRBJ2-2; TRBD2 aligns across 9 bases. Germline CDR1 reads SGHDN; CDR2 reads FVKESK. The CDR3 loop spans 17 amino acids. The V and J ends lost 1 base and 8 bases, in that order; junction bases with no gene match: 11. Together with reference TRBV14 and TRBJ2-2, the CDR3 gives the full variable domain: EAGVTQFPSHSVIEKGQTVTLRCDPISGHDNLYWYRRVMGKEIKFLLHFVKESKQDESGMPNNRFLAERTGGTYSTLKVQPAELEDSGVYFCASSQVKSGRPSGELFFGEGSRLTVL.

This rearrangement joins TRBV6-6 to TRBJ2-7; 10 bases match TRBD2. Germline V gene data show CDR1 as MNHNY and CDR2 as SVGAGI (reference sequence). This CDR3 is 14 amino acids long. With V trimmed by 5 bases and J by 2 bases, 3 bases remained unmatched. The CDR3 region is CASSLGLAAYEQYF. For the CDR3, the DNA is TGTGCCAGCAGTCTCGGACTAGCGGCCTACGAGCAGTACTTC.

The chain is built from TRBV5-1 and TRBJ1-1; 7 nucleotides line up with TRBD1. The CDR3 spans 16 residues. Germline V lookup: CDR1 SGHRS, CDR2 YFSETQ. V lost 4 bases and J lost 0; bases outside the gene matches: 9. The CDR3 loop reads CASSQRTGNVNTEAFF. The CDR3, as DNA: TGCGCCAGCAGCCAAAGGACAGGCAATGTGAACACTGAAGCTTTCTTT.

CDR3 bases: TGTGCCAGCACCGAAGGGCTAGCGGACACCGGGGAGCTGTTTTTT. Its translation is CASTEGLADTGELFF. The V and J genes are TRBV9 and TRBJ2-2, with TRBD2 matching 7 bases. V lost 6 bases, J lost 3 bases, and 8 bases stayed unmatched. Germline V gives CDR1 SGDLS, CDR2 YYNGEE. The CDR3 covers 15 residues.

V is TRBV13 and J is TRBJ2-7, with D tentatively TRBD1 (5 bases). The CDR3 is made up of 13 amino acids. From germline, CDR1 is PRHDT and CDR2 FYEKMQ (reference sequence). V shed 4 bases and J shed 2 bases, with 9 bases lying between them. CDR3 loop: CASSSQETYEQYF. CDR3 bases: TGTGCCAGCAGCTCACAGGAGACCTACGAGCAGTACTTC.

The chain combines TRBV6-6 with TRBJ2-5; D not certain. The germline V gene has CDR1 MNHNY and CDR2 SVGAGI (reference sequence). The V and J ends lost 3 bases and 2 bases respectively, with 16 bases between them. The CDR3 extends over 16 amino acids. CDR3 DNA sequence: TGTGCCAGCAGTTATCTCGGGCCACGGCAGCAAGAGACCCAGTACTTC. Its protein is CASSYLGPRQQETQYF.